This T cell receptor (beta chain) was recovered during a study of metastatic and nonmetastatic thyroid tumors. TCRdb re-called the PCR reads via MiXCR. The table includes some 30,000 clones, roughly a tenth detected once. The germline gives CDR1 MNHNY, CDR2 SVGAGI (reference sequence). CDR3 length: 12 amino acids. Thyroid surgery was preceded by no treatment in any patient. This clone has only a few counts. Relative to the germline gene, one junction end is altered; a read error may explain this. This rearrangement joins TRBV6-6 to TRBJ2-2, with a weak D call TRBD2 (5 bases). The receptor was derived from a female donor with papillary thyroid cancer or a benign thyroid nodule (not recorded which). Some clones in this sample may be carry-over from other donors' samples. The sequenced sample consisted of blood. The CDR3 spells CASSYSAGEPFF. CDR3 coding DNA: TGTGCCAGCAGTTATTCCGCCGGGGAGCCGTTTTTT.